This TCR beta chain was recovered during a study of blood T cells in healthy people across ages. A note on this clonotype: Antigen specificity is unknown.

Russia was home to the donors, healthy Caucasian individuals aged about 6 to 90. The CDR3 is 13 amino acids. The V gene end was trimmed by 3 bases and the J gene end by 7 bases; junction bases not matched to a gene: 6. CDR1 is DFQATT and CDR2 is SNEGSKA in the germline V gene (reference sequence). Together with a sample-barcoded 5' primer, a J-beta primer mix was included in a second PCR lasting about 6 to 11 cycles. TCRdb processed the 5' RACE reads anew with MiXCR; each CDR3 protein has one entry. In the table there are hundreds of thousands of distinct CDR3 sequences, around two fifths of which are singletons. Findings and limits, study-wide: Age advanced and TCR beta diversity per million T cells fell, roughly linearly. Strongly correlated with naive T cell percentage was TCR beta diversity.

The sequenced sample was blood. The TCR was taken from a man between 60 and 75 years old in good health. This chain connects TRBV20-1 to TRBJ2-1, with 7 bases aligning to TRBD2. CDR3 loop: CSASGGSWNEQFF. Here the CDR3 DNA reads TGCAGTGCTAGCGGGGGGAGTTGGAATGAGCAGTTCTTC.